This TCR beta chain stems from a study of tumor and adjacent non-tumor tissue in lung cancer. Study-level background: On average, productive TCRbeta reads reached roughly 4.2 million per sample.

Remarks on this clonotype: What it recognizes is unknown. Germline and junction disagree at one end, which may indicate a read error.

Three rounds of nested PCR, following a modified ARM-PCR protocol, produced the TCRbeta library. TCRdb used MiXCR to reprocess the multiplex PCR reads, holding one entry per CDR3 protein. Seen here are 75,000 to 80,000 distinct CDR3 sequences, 75% to 90% observed once, and the top ten hold 13%. The template was RNA from unsorted bulk tissue. Between August and November 2014, newly diagnosed, chemotherapy-naive lung cancer patients underwent thoracic surgery in China. Findings and limits, study-wide: TCR diversity was significantly greater in tumor than normal lung tissue. Top 100 clones took a larger repertoire share in normal lung.

The CDR3 is 15 residues long. Germline V gene data show CDR1 as SGHAT and CDR2 as FQNNGV. This chain joins TRBV11-2 and TRBJ2-1, with 10 bases aligning to TRBD2. This sequence originates from a woman aged 50 to 60 with non-small cell lung cancer. The sample was lung tumor tissue. The CDR3 loop is CARSFIAGGDNEMFF. The DNA for the CDR3 is TGTGCCAGGAGCTTCATAGCGGGAGGAGACAATGAGATGTTCTTC.